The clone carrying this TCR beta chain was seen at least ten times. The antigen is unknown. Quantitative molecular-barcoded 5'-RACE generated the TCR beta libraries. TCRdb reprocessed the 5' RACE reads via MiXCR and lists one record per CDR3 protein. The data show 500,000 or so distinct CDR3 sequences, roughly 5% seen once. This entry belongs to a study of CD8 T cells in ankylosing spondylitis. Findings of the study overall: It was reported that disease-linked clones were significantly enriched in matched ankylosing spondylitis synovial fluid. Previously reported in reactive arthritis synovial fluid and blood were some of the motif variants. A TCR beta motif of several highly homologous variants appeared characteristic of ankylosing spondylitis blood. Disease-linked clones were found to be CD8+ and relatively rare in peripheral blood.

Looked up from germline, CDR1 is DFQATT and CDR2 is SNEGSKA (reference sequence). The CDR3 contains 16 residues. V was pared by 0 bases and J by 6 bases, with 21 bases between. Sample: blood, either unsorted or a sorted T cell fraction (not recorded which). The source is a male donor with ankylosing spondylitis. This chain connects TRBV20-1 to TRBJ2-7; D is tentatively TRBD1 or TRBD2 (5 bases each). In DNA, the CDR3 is TGCAGTGCTAGAGATCTTTGGGGGAAGTCCCCTCTCGAGCAGTACTTC. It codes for CSARDLWGKSPLEQYF.